What follows are 10 T cell receptor beta chains derived from one specimen sequenced in a study of T cell changes during pregnancy in multiple sclerosis. Only in-frame clones appear in the TCRdb table, and some are missing; sequencing was by immunoSEQ multiplex PCR. Of about 50,000 clones listed, 85% to 95% were seen once; the top ten hold approximately 0.27%. The sample here was CD4+ T cells from peripheral blood mononuclear cells, taken in the second trimester of pregnancy. These receptors all stem from a female donor with multiple sclerosis, enrolled in a pregnancy study.

The chain recombines TRBV27 with TRBJ2-7; maybe TRBD2 (6 bases). V gave up 10 bases and J gave up 2 bases, with 15 bases separating them. CDR3 length equals 13 residues. Germline lookup yields CDR1 MNHEY and CDR2 SMNVEV (reference sequence). The CDR3 nucleotides read TGTGCCACAGCCGGGACTGCCACCTACGAGCAGTACTTC. This sequence encodes CATAGTATYEQYF.

J is TRBJ2-1 and V is TRBV7-3, with 9 bases fitting TRBD2. Germline V gene data show CDR1 as SGHTA and CDR2 as FQGTGA. The CDR3 totals 13 residues. With V trimmed by 5 bases and J by 6 bases, 2 bases remained unmatched. CDR3 nucleotide sequence: TGTGCCAGCAGCGGGACTAGCACCAATGAGCAGTTCTTC. The encoded protein is CASSGTSTNEQFF.

The V call is TRBV11-1, the J call TRBJ1-4, with a tentative D call TRBD1 (6 bases). Trimming took 4 bases from V and 5 from J, leaving 11 bases between them. The CDR3 has 14 residues. Germline CDR1 and CDR2: SGHAT and FQDESV (reference sequence). CDR3: CASSSGQFNEKLFF. Here the CDR3 DNA reads TGTGCCAGCAGCTCCGGACAGTTCAATGAAAAACTGTTTTTT.

This clone was seen once. V gene TRBV30 combines with J gene TRBJ2-7, with D possibly matching TRBD1 (5 bases). With 5 bases removed from V and 3 bases from J, the gap between germline ends came to 11 bases. The CDR3 sequence is 12 residues long. Looked up from germline, CDR1 is GTSNPN and CDR2 is SVGIG (reference sequence). The CDR3 coding sequence is TGTGCCTGGGGCGACAGCCTCTACGAGCAGTACTTC. Translating it yields CAWGDSLYEQYF.

The V call is TRBV5-1, the J call TRBJ1-2, with TRBD1 matching over 8 bases. The CDR3 is made up of 13 amino acids. V lost 3 bases and J lost 7; bases outside the gene matches: 5. The germline gives CDR1 SGHRS, CDR2 YFSETQ. The CDR3 DNA sequence: TGCGCCAGCAGCTCAGGGGGCGGGACTGGCTACACCTTC. It codes for CASSSGGGTGYTF.

This chain uses TRBV11-2 with TRBJ2-3, with 7 bases fitting TRBD1. V gave up 5 bases and J gave up 2 bases; unmatched junction bases: 10. The CDR3 runs to 16 residues. CDR1 is SGHAT, CDR2 FQNNGV, per germline. This CDR3 is CASSTIRGWYTDTQYF. CDR3 sequence (DNA): TGTGCCAGCAGCACCATCAGGGGGTGGTACACAGATACGCAGTATTTT.

V usage is TRBV5-1 and J usage is TRBJ2-3; the D gene is possibly TRBD1 (5 bases). Germline lookup yields CDR1 SGHRS and CDR2 YFSETQ. V gave up 0 bases and J gave up 2 bases, with 10 bases separating them. CDR3 length equals 15 residues. The CDR3 bases are TGCGCCAGCAGCTTGGTGACACAGGTCACAGATACGCAGTATTTT. It is translated as CASSLVTQVTDTQYF.

CDR3 loop: CATLPAGAKLTDTQYF. Written as DNA, the CDR3 is TGTGCCACCCTACCAGCGGGGGCGAAACTCACAGATACGCAGTATTTT. The chain employs TRBV5-4 and TRBJ2-3; 8 nucleotides line up with TRBD2. Germline V gene sequence: CDR1 SGHNT, CDR2 YYREEE (reference sequence). Trimming cost V 9 bases and J 2 bases; bases outside gene matches: 14. The length of the CDR3 is 16 residues.

The chain couples TRBV7-3 to TRBJ2-5, with D maybe TRBD1 (7 bases). V was pared by 5 bases and J by 4 bases, with 11 bases between. The germline gives CDR1 SGHTA, CDR2 FQGTGA. The CDR3 runs 13 residues. Here the CDR3 DNA reads TGTGCCAGCAGCGCGGGACAGAGAGAGACCCAGTACTTC. This codes for CASSAGQRETQYF.

Of note for this clone: The junction departs from germline at one end; a sequencing error may be responsible. The CDR3 DNA reads TGTGCTAGCAGCTCCTCGGGTAGCGGGATAGGTGAGACCCAGTACTTC. Translation gives CASSSSGSGIGETQYF. The genes are TRBV7-7 and TRBJ2-5; 8 bases are a match to TRBD2. Germline CDR1 and CDR2: SSHAT and FNYEAQ (reference sequence). The CDR3 spans 16 residues.